These 10 T cell receptor beta chains came from one sample sequenced in a study of CD8+CD57+ T cells in acquired aplastic anemia. Investigators profiled TCR beta VDJ and CDR3 from genomic DNA template. TCRdb re-called the reads with MiXCR, one entry per CDR3 protein. The sample lists about 170,000 distinct CDR3 sequences; 60% to 70% were seen once. Sequencing input: sorted CD4+, CD8+, or CD8+CD57+ T cells (not recorded which) from PBMCs. These receptors were obtained from a human donor in good health.

The chain has TRBV20-1 and TRBJ2-5, with a tentative D call TRBD2 (6 bases). Trimming cost V 0 bases and J 9 bases, with 14 bases left between them. This CDR3 is built from 13 residues. Germline V gives CDR1 DFQATT, CDR2 SNEGSKA (reference sequence). The CDR3: CSARDTRDSAQYF. CDR3 nucleotides: TGCAGTGCTAGAGATACTAGGGACTCGGCCCAGTACTTC.

This clonotype was counted ten times or more. The rearrangement joins TRBV4-1 to TRBJ2-1; D is unclear. V lost 2 bases, J lost 4 bases, and 12 bases lay in between. CDR1 is MGHRA, CDR2 YSYEKL, per germline. CDR3 length: 15 amino acids. CDR3 sequence reads: CASSQRTWGYNEQFF. The CDR3 nucleotides are TGCGCCAGCAGCCAAAGGACGTGGGGATACAATGAGCAGTTCTTC.

This clonotype came up once. The chain links TRBV7-9 to TRBJ1-5; D is perhaps TRBD1 (5 bases). In germline, CDR1 is SEHNR, CDR2 FQNEAQ (reference sequence). CDR3 length: 14 residues. The V gene lost 5 bases and the J gene lost 10 bases, with 18 bases spanning the gap. The chain's CDR3 is CASSQGFTDSPQHF. CDR3 nucleotide sequence: TGTGCCAGCAGCCAAGGATTCACCGACAGTCCCCAGCATTTT.

V and J are TRBV7-2 and TRBJ2-2, with D perhaps given as TRBD1 or TRBD2 (5 bases each). The ends were cut back, 1 base at V and 9 bases at J, with 9 bases in the middle. Germline values: CDR1 SGHTA, CDR2 FQGNSA. This CDR3 has 13 residues. As DNA, the CDR3 is TGTGCCAGCAGCTTAGGACCGGGGCGGGAGCTGTTTTTT. Amino acid sequence: CASSLGPGRELFF.

This clonotype was picked up a small number of times. The chain has TRBV9 and TRBJ2-5; D possibly corresponds to TRBD2 (6 bases). The CDR3 consists of 14 residues. V was cut by 0 bases and J by 1 base, with 7 bases left in between. Germline-derived CDR1 and CDR2 are SGDLS and YYNGEE. The CDR3, as DNA: TGTGCCAGCAGCGTAGGCGGGGTCCAAGAGACCCAGTACTTC. Translating it yields CASSVGGVQETQYF.

The chain employs TRBV11-2 and TRBJ2-7; TRBD1 aligns across 8 bases. CDR1 is SGHAT, CDR2 FQNNGV, per germline. Germline trimming cut 6 bases from V and 1 base from J; bases unmatched to any gene: 8. This CDR3 has 15 amino acids. In DNA, the CDR3 is TGTGCCAGCAGACCCGGACAGGGTTGGTCCTACGAGCAGTACTTC. It specifies CASRPGQGWSYEQYF.

CDR3: CASANLGQGGSEAFF. As DNA, the CDR3 is TGTGCCAGCGCCAATCTAGGACAGGGGGGAAGTGAGGCTTTCTTT. The V and J genes are TRBV7-9 and TRBJ1-1; 10 bases map to TRBD1. The CDR3 is 15 residues long. V lost 8 bases and J lost 11; bases outside the gene matches: 17. Germline values: CDR1 SEHNR, CDR2 FQNEAQ (reference sequence). Full variable domain (missing parts from reference TRBV7-9 and TRBJ1-1): DTGVSQNPRHKITKRGQNVTFRCDPISEHNRLYWYRQTLGQGPEFLTYFQNEAQLEKSRLLSDRFSAERPKGSFSTLEIQRTEQGDSAMYLCASANLGQGGSEAFFGQGTRLTVV.

This clonotype was picked up one time. The V and J genes are TRBV29-1 and TRBJ2-7, with 7 bases lining up with TRBD2. The CDR3 is 15 amino acids. V dropped 2 bases and J dropped 0; count of bases not matched to a gene: 7. Per the germline V gene, CDR1 is SQVTM and CDR2 is ANQGSEA. The chain's CDR3 is CSVEPLGGSSYEQYF. The DNA for the CDR3 is TGCAGCGTTGAACCTCTGGGGGGGAGCTCCTACGAGCAGTACTTC.

The chain carries TRBV10-3 and TRBJ2-7; D perhaps matches TRBD2 (7 bases). V was pared by 0 bases and J by 4 bases, with 10 bases between. CDR1 and CDR2 from the germline V gene are ENHRY and SYGVKD. The CDR3 is 14 residues long. CDR3 sequence (DNA): TGTGCCATCAGTGAGTCAGAGGGGGGGTACGAGCAGTACTTC. It translates to CAISESEGGYEQYF.

The rearrangement links TRBV7-8 to TRBJ2-7; TRBD1 matches 7 bases. The J segment lost 0 bases and the V segment lost 5 bases, leaving 13 bases of the junction unmatched. The CDR3 has 17 residues. The V gene's germline CDR1 is SGHVS and CDR2 FQNEAQ. The CDR3 DNA is TGTGCCAGCAGCCCAATCCCGGGACAGAGAAGCTCCTACGAGCAGTACTTC. Its translation: CASSPIPGQRSSYEQYF.